This TCR beta chain was recorded in a study of response to subunit inactivated influenza vaccine. Study-wide results and limits: With each seasonal influenza vaccination, the authors suggested, few new T cells are recruited.

The CDR3 runs to 14 residues. The ends were cut back, 6 bases at V and 5 bases at J, with 17 bases in the middle. Germline V gives CDR1 SNHLY, CDR2 FYNNEI. TCRdb re-analysed the RT-PCR reads in MiXCR, keeping a single row per CDR3 protein. The sample consists of approximately 500,000 distinct CDR3 sequences, over 10% of them appearing once. Comment on this clonotype: Its antigen is not known.

This chain connects TRBV2 to TRBJ2-7; possibly TRBD2 for D (5 bases). The source was PBMCs from blood, collected roughly 6 weeks after vaccination. The origin of this receptor is a man aged 50 to 59 who received an inactivated influenza vaccine. The CDR3 coding sequence is TGTGCCAGCAGCGCACAAGGGAGTAGGGACGAGCAGTACTTC. Residues: CASSAQGSRDEQYF. The whole variable domain, filled in from reference TRBV2 and TRBJ2-7, reads EPEVTQTPSHQVTQMGQEVILRCVPISNHLYFYWYRQILGQKVEFLVSFYNNEISEKSEIFDDQFSVERPDGSNFTLKIRSTKLEDSAMYFCASSAQGSRDEQYFGPGTRLTVT.